This T cell receptor (beta chain) was sequenced during a study of T cells after yellow fever vaccination. Background on the study: Preparing low-cell-number fractions relied on SMART-Seq v4 Ultra Low Input. Findings and limits, study-wide: Compared with primary, the secondary response was weaker and peaked at day 5, not 15. Only a minor proportion of clonotypes was detected across both CD4 and CD8 compartments.

The CDR3 totals 14 residues. Losses at the gene ends were 4 bases for V and 4 bases for J; bases not matched to a gene: 6. Germline CDR1 and CDR2: SNHLY and FYNNEI. Each CDR3 protein is one row after TCRdb ran MiXCR on the 5' RACE reads. The sample holds around 140,000 distinct CDR3 sequences, 5% to 8% seen once. With regard to this clonotype: The antigen is unknown.

The chain employs TRBV2 and TRBJ1-1; 7 bases fit TRBD1. This TCR was sampled from a man in his thirties or forties who received the YFV17D yellow fever vaccine. This material consisted of CD4+ T cells sorted from PBMCs, taken 10 days after the yellow fever booster vaccination. For the CDR3, the DNA is TGTGCCAGCAGTGCGGACAGGTCGGGCACTGAAGCTTTCTTT. Amino acids: CASSADRSGTEAFF.